Listed below are T cell receptor beta chains from one sample, sequenced in a study of cytomegalovirus exposure and HLA in healthy donors. Sequencing was performed with immunoSEQ multiplex PCR; in TCRdb, only in-frame clones are kept and a portion is missing. Of under 150,000 clones in the sample, around 79% were seen once. Sequenced material: PBMCs. The receptors shown here come from a man between 18 and 29 years old in good health and CMV-seronegative. The CDR3 runs from the conserved cysteine through the conserved F or W. The order of the fields is clone size, V gene, J gene, D gene, CDR3 DNA, CDR3 protein. The D gene is left open where the match is weak. Some rows mark clone size as missing; the rest say once, few, many or name a class of expanded clone.

>NA|TRBV10-3|TRBJ1-5|TRBD1
TGTGCCATCAGAGCAGGGGGAGAGAGCAATCAGCCCCAGCATTTT
CAIRAGGESNQPQHF
>NA|TRBV5-1|TRBJ1-2|TRBD1
TGCGCCAGCAGGCCGGGACAGGGGAATGGCTACACCTTC
CASRPGQGNGYTF
>NA|TRBV29-1|TRBJ1-2|NA
TGCAGCGTCCCCTCCTGGACAGATAACTATGGCTACACCTTC
CSVPSWTDNYGYTF
>NA|TRBV2|TRBJ2-3|NA
TGTGCCAGCAGTGCCGTCCCAGATACGCAGTATTTT
CASSAVPDTQYF
>NA|TRBV5-4|TRBJ2-7|NA
TGTGCCAGCAGCTTGGAGCGATATCAGTACGAGCAGTACTTC
CASSLERYQYEQYF
>NA|TRBV9|TRBJ1-1|TRBD1
TGTGCCAGCAGCGCAGGGACAGGGGAGAGCACTGAAGCTTTCTTT
CASSAGTGESTEAFF
>NA|TRBV5-1|TRBJ2-1|TRBD1
TGCGCCAGCAGCTCCTCCGGGACAGGGGGCATCTACAATGAGCAGTTCTTC
CASSSSGTGGIYNEQFF
>NA|TRBV7-2|TRBJ1-4|NA
TGTGCCAGCAGCTTAAAGGGTAGGAGGGTAGCTAATGAAAAACTGTTTTTT
CASSLKGRRVANEKLFF
>NA|TRBV7-3|TRBJ2-2|TRBD1
TGTGCCAGCAGCTTAAAGGGGACAGGGGTCACCGGGGAGCTGTTTTTT
CASSLKGTGVTGELFF
>NA|TRBV19|TRBJ1-1|NA
TGTGCCAGTAGGACTCGACCGAGGAACACTGAAGCTTTCTTT
CASRTRPRNTEAFF
>NA|TRBV4-1|TRBJ1-2|NA
TGCGCCAGCAGCCAAGTTGGCAGGGAGGGCGGCTACACCTTC
CASSQVGREGGYTF
>NA|TRBV2|TRBJ1-1|TRBD1
TGTGCCACCTTGGGGACAGGGGGCACTGAAGCTTTCTTT
CATLGTGGTEAFF
>NA|TRBV5-1|TRBJ1-1|NA
TGCGCCAGCAGCTTGGCCACCCCGGGTGAAGCTTTCTTT
CASSLATPGEAFF
>NA|TRBV4-1|TRBJ2-1|TRBD1
TGCGCCAGCAGCCAAGATTTCCTCGGGACAGCCTACAATGAGCAGTTCTTC
CASSQDFLGTAYNEQFF
>NA|TRBV2|TRBJ1-1|TRBD1
TGTGCCAGCAGTTTTCGGACAGGGGGCACTGAAGCTTTCTTT
CASSFRTGGTEAFF
>NA|TRBV11-3|TRBJ1-1|NA
TGTGCCAGCAGCTTAGATAACAGAGAAGCTTTCTTT
CASSLDNREAFF
>NA|TRBV19|TRBJ2-3|TRBD1
TGTGCCAGTAGTATTAGGACAGGGACAGATACGCAGTATTTT
CASSIRTGTDTQYF
>NA|TRBV6-5|TRBJ1-5|NA
TGTGCCAGCAGTTCGTCCGGGGGTAGCAATCAGCCCCAGCATTTT
CASSSSGGSNQPQHF
>NA|TRBV30|TRBJ2-2|NA
TGTGCCCTCAGGGGGGTTAGCGGGGAGCTGTTTTTT
CALRGVSGELFF
>few|TRBV4-3|TRBJ1-1|TRBD1
TGCGCCAGCAGCCCCACAGGGGGCACTGAAGCTTTCTTT
CASSPTGGTEAFF
>NA|TRBV11-2|TRBJ2-5|NA
TGTGCCAGCAGCTTACCAGGGGAAGAGACCCAGTACTTC
CASSLPGEETQYF
>NA|TRBV12-5|TRBJ2-7|NA
TGTGCTAGTGCTATTGCACAGGGGCAGTACTTC
CASAIAQGQYF
>NA|TRBV4-2|TRBJ1-2|TRBD1
TGTGCCAGCACCCAGAAGGGGGCTCTCTCCTCCTATGGCTACACCTTC
CASTQKGALSSYGYTF
>NA|TRBV27|TRBJ1-2|NA
TGTGCCAGCAGTTTGGTTGGCAGGGCACCCACCTTC
CASSLVGRAPTF
>few|TRBV5-6|TRBJ1-1|NA
TGTGCCAGCCGACTCTGGGGGGGCCGTGAAGCTTTCTTT
CASRLWGGREAFF
>NA|TRBV11-2|TRBJ1-4|NA
TGTGCCAGCAGCTTAGTTCCAGGGCCCTATGAAAAACTGTTTTTT
CASSLVPGPYEKLFF
>NA|TRBV4-3|TRBJ2-7|NA
TGCGCCAGCAGCCCTCAGGACAGCTACGAGCAGTACTTC
CASSPQDSYEQYF
>NA|TRBV25-1|TRBJ1-1|NA
TGTGCCAGCTCGTCCGGGGGGGCAAACACTGAAGCTTTCTTT
CASSSGGANTEAFF
>few|TRBV5-4|TRBJ1-6|TRBD1
TGTGCCAGCAGCTTATACAGGGGGATGGATAATTCACCCCTCCACTTT
CASSLYRGMDNSPLHF
>NA|TRBV6-6|TRBJ2-7|NA
TGTGCCAGCAGTTCCTCGGACACGTACGAGCAGTACTTC
CASSSSDTYEQYF
>NA|TRBV13|TRBJ2-1|NA
TGTGCCAGCAGCTTAGGAGGGAGCCTTTCCTACAATGAGCAGTTCTTC
CASSLGGSLSYNEQFF
>NA|TRBV7-8|TRBJ2-1|NA
TGTGCCAGCAGCCATGACACAAGCTCCTACAATGAGCAGTTCTTC
CASSHDTSSYNEQFF
>NA|TRBV6-5|TRBJ2-5|NA
TGTGCCAGCAGGGGGGGCGGGACAGCTAAGGAGACCCAGTACTTC
CASRGGGTAKETQYF
>NA|TRBV7-9|TRBJ1-2|TRBD1
TGTGCCAGCAGCGTGGGACAGGGGATCTATGGCTACACCTTC
CASSVGQGIYGYTF